One and the same sample provided the 24 T cell receptor beta chains below, sequenced in a study of blood T cells in healthy people across ages. Next came a second PCR, run for about 7 to 11 cycles, which used a sample-barcoded 5' primer along with a J-beta primer mix. TCRdb reanalysed the 5' RACE reads using MiXCR and keeps one entry per CDR3 protein. The sample lists about 830,000 distinct CDR3 sequences; approximately 59% were seen once. The sequencing sample was made of blood. The receptors were gathered from a young man in good health.

This rearrangement joins TRBV12-3 or TRBV12-4 to TRBJ1-2; no clear D gene. This CDR3 has 12 residues. V was cut by 2 bases and J by 3 bases, with 4 bases left in between. The DNA for the CDR3 is TGTGCCAGCAGTTTACGTGACTATGGCTACACCTTC. It specifies CASSLRDYGYTF.

The V call is TRBV7-3, the J call TRBJ1-2; the D is unclear. The CDR3 runs to 14 residues. V lost 5 bases, J lost 3 bases, and 13 bases lay in between. The V gene's germline CDR1 is SGHTA and CDR2 FQGTGA. CDR3 loop: CASSPSPDDYGYTF. The CDR3 DNA follows: TGTGCCAGCAGCCCGAGCCCGGACGACTATGGCTACACCTTC.

Regarding this clonotype: The junction does not match germline at one end; this may be a read error. V and J are TRBV10-3 and TRBJ2-7; 10 bases are shared with TRBD1. CDR1 is ENHRY and CDR2 is SYGVKD in the germline V gene. This CDR3 has 15 residues. The DNA for the CDR3 is TGTGCCATCAGTGACTGGGGACAGGGGAGACACGAGCAGTACTTT. Translated: CAISDWGQGRHEQYF.

The rearrangement joins TRBV6-4 to TRBJ2-3; no firm D call. In germline, CDR1 is MRHNA, CDR2 SNTAGT. With 11 bases removed from V and 7 bases from J, the gap between germline ends came to 13 bases. The CDR3 spans 11 residues. The CDR3 DNA is TGTGCCCTCCGGGTGGGGAATACGCAGTATTTT. Translated: CALRVGNTQYF.

The rearrangement links TRBV24-1 to TRBJ2-3; 8 positions agree with TRBD1. The length of the CDR3 is 17 residues. Germline assignment: CDR1 KGHDR and CDR2 SFDVKD. Losses at the gene ends were 5 bases for V and 1 base for J; bases not matched to a gene: 10. The CDR3 sequence: CATSVVDRGQGTDTQYF. The CDR3 nucleotides read TGTGCCACCAGTGTAGTCGACAGGGGACAGGGCACAGATACGCAGTATTTT.

The V call is TRBV10-3, the J call TRBJ1-2, with D maybe TRBD1 (5 bases). CDR3 size: 14 residues. The V gene lost 6 bases and the J gene lost 8 bases, with 19 bases spanning the gap. The V gene's germline CDR1 is ENHRY and CDR2 SYGVKD. CDR3 protein: CAIRRDEESVGYTF. Here the CDR3 DNA reads TGTGCCATCAGACGGGACGAAGAGTCTGTAGGCTACACCTTC.

V usage is TRBV7-2 and J usage is TRBJ2-3; TRBD2 aligns across 14 bases. With 5 bases clipped from V and 4 bases from J, the junction kept 5 bases outside the gene matches. Germline V gene lookup returns CDR1 SGHTA and CDR2 FQGNSA. CDR3 size: 16 residues. The CDR3: CASSARLAGGPDTQYF. CDR3 nucleotide sequence: TGTGCCAGCAGCGCCCGACTAGCGGGGGGGCCAGATACGCAGTATTTT.

The chain links TRBV7-2 to TRBJ2-5; D is unclear. The CDR3 is 15 amino acids. Trimming shortened V by 1 base and J by 2 bases, and 11 bases separated the two germline ends. The germline gives CDR1 SGHTA, CDR2 FQGNSA. The CDR3 loop reads CASSLVVGWQETQYF. The CDR3 bases are TGTGCCAGCAGCTTAGTGGTAGGGTGGCAAGAGACCCAGTACTTC.

The chain combines TRBV5-6 with TRBJ1-4, with unresolved D. Germline V CDR1 and CDR2: SGHDT, YYEEEE. Between the trimmed V and J ends, which lost 4 bases and 0 bases, there was a span of 4 bases. CDR3 size: 13 residues. The CDR3 region has the DNA TGTGCCAGCAGCCCCACAACTAATGAAAAACTGTTTTTT. It specifies CASSPTTNEKLFF.

This rearrangement joins TRBV12-3 or TRBV12-4 to TRBJ2-1; TRBD2 matches 8 bases. The CDR3 length is 15 residues. V trimming: 4 bases; J trimming: 9 bases; junction bases outside the gene matches: 11. CDR3 loop: CASSWVGGAPCEQFF. The CDR3 bases are TGTGCCAGCAGTTGGGTCGGGGGGGCCCCATGTGAGCAGTTCTTC.

The CDR3 loop reads CASSLARLKRLNTGELFF. The CDR3 coding sequence is TGTGCCAGCAGCTTAGCGCGGCTGAAAAGATTGAACACCGGGGAGCTGTTTTTT. The genes are TRBV7-6 and TRBJ2-2; D not resolved. There are 18 residues in the CDR3. The germline gives CDR1 SGHVS, CDR2 FNYEAQ. V was pared by 0 bases and J by 1 base, with 15 bases between.

This chain links TRBV13 with TRBJ2-3, with 8 bases aligning to TRBD1. V dropped 4 bases and J dropped 0; count of bases not matched to a gene: 6. CDR1 and CDR2 (germline): PRHDT, FYEKMQ (reference sequence). This CDR3 contains 16 residues. CDR3 sequence: CASSSGRTGSTDTQYF. The CDR3 bases are TGTGCCAGCAGCTCCGGACGGACAGGGAGCACAGATACGCAGTATTTT. Using reference TRBV13 and TRBJ2-3 for the parts outside the CDR3, the full variable domain is AAGVIQSPRHLIKEKRETATLKCYPIPRHDTVYWYQQGPGQDPQFLISFYEKMQSDKGSIPDRFSAQQFSDYHSELNMSSLELGDSALYFCASSSGRTGSTDTQYFGPGTRLTVL.

The J gene is TRBJ2-2, the V gene TRBV6-2 or TRBV6-3; TRBD2 is a possible D gene (5 bases). CDR1 MNHEY and CDR2 SVGEGT come from the germline V gene. This CDR3 contains 14 residues. Trimming removed 0 bases from V and 6 bases from J, with 8 bases in between. CDR3 residues: CASSYSTNPGELFF. CDR3 nucleotides: TGTGCCAGCAGTTACTCGACTAATCCCGGGGAGCTGTTTTTT.

In its sample, this clonotype was seen a few times. The chain links TRBV2 to TRBJ2-7, with D tentatively TRBD1 (7 bases). With 11 bases removed from V and 4 bases from J, the gap between germline ends came to 12 bases. This CDR3 is 11 amino acids long. CDR1 is SNHLY, CDR2 FYNNEI, per germline. The chain's CDR3 is CAGAGGYEQYF. CDR3 DNA: TGTGCCGGCGCAGGGGGGTACGAGCAGTACTTC. Using reference TRBV2 and TRBJ2-7 for the parts outside the CDR3, the full variable domain is EPEVTQTPSHQVTQMGQEVILRCVPISNHLYFYWYRQILGQKVEFLVSFYNNEISEKSEIFDDQFSVERPDGSNFTLKIRSTKLEDSAMYFCAGAGGYEQYFGPGTRLTVT.

This clonotype showed up just a few times. This chain connects TRBV5-6 to TRBJ2-5, with 9 bases aligning to TRBD1. Germline values: CDR1 SGHDT, CDR2 YYEEEE. Losses at the gene ends were 0 bases for V and 3 bases for J; bases not matched to a gene: 3. The CDR3 spans 15 residues. The CDR3 sequence: CASSLAGTGKETQYF. The CDR3 DNA reads TGTGCCAGCAGCTTGGCAGGGACAGGGAAAGAGACCCAGTACTTC.

In its sample, this clonotype was seen many times. The chain links TRBV4-2 to TRBJ2-7; 10 nucleotides align to TRBD1. Germline V lookup: CDR1 LGHNA, CDR2 YNFKEQ. V trimming: 4 bases; J trimming: 2 bases; junction bases outside the gene matches: 2. The CDR3 is 14 amino acids. CDR3 DNA: TGTGCCAGCAGCCCAGACAGGGGGCCCTACGAGCAGTACTTC. Its translation is CASSPDRGPYEQYF.

V and J are TRBV6-2 or TRBV6-3 and TRBJ2-1; 9 nucleotides match TRBD2. J lost 8 bases, V lost 2 bases, and 19 bases had no gene match. Germline-derived CDR1 and CDR2 are MNHEY and SVGEGT. The CDR3 sequence is 19 residues long. CDR3 sequence reads: CASSYPDRGLAGPYDEQFF. The CDR3 DNA reads TGTGCCAGCAGTTACCCCGATCGGGGGCTAGCGGGGCCTTACGATGAGCAGTTCTTC.

This chain uses TRBV18 with TRBJ2-3; D is unresolved. This CDR3 has 15 residues. Looked up from germline, CDR1 is KGHSH and CDR2 is LQKENI. Deletions cut 2 bases from V and 4 bases from J, with 13 bases between. The CDR3 is CASSPSSEAADTQYF. For the CDR3, the DNA is TGTGCCAGCTCACCATCTTCTGAGGCCGCAGATACGCAGTATTTT. Supplemented by reference TRBV18 and TRBJ2-3, the full variable domain reads NAGVMQNPRHLVRRRGQEARLRCSPMKGHSHVYWYRQLPEEGLKFMVYLQKENIIDESGMPKERFSAEFPKEGPSILRIQQVVRGDSAAYFCASSPSSEAADTQYFGPGTRLTVL.

The chain couples TRBV11-1 to TRBJ1-2; D uncertain. The ends were cut back, 1 base at V and 3 bases at J, with 15 bases in the middle. Germline CDR1 reads SGHAT; CDR2 reads FQDESV (reference sequence). The CDR3 has 16 amino acids. The CDR3 nucleotides are TGTGCCAGCAGCTTAGGAGGAGGGAACTACGACTATGGCTACACCTTC. This encodes CASSLGGGNYDYGYTF.

This rearrangement joins TRBV28 to TRBJ1-5; D remains unclear. V lost 7 bases and J 5 bases, leaving 15 bases between the germline ends. The CDR3 runs to 14 residues. Germline V gene data show CDR1 as MDHEN and CDR2 as SYDVKM. The CDR3 sequence is CASTIRVPHQPQHF. The DNA for the CDR3 is TGTGCCAGCACCATAAGGGTGCCCCATCAGCCCCAGCATTTT.

This chain uses TRBV12-3 or TRBV12-4 with TRBJ1-3, with TRBD1 identical over 7 bases. This CDR3 has 16 residues. With 4 bases clipped from V and 0 bases from J, the junction kept 6 bases outside the gene matches. The CDR3 region is CASSSLTGNSGNTIYF. The CDR3 bases are TGTGCCAGCAGTTCGTTGACAGGGAACTCTGGAAACACCATATATTTT.

A single count supports this clonotype. This chain links TRBV7-9 with TRBJ2-5; TRBD1 might be the D (6 bases). The J call may not be correct, given that the DNA end is closer to TRBJ2-7. CDR1 and CDR2 from the germline V gene are SEHNR and FQNEAQ (reference sequence). This CDR3 has 14 amino acids. CDR3 DNA sequence: TGTGCCAGCAGCCACGACAGGTCAGGGTACGAGCAGTACTTC. Its translation: CASSHDRSGYEQYF.

The chain combines TRBV6-6 with TRBJ2-7; D is possibly TRBD2 (6 bases). Trimming pared 11 bases from V and 1 base from J, leaving 12 bases between. The CDR3 length is 12 residues. CDR1 and CDR2 (germline): MNHNY, SVGAGI (reference sequence). The CDR3 loop is CAGGWRSYEQYF. CDR3 nucleotides: TGTGCCGGGGGGTGGAGGTCCTACGAGCAGTACTTC.

This sequence joins TRBV29-1 and TRBJ2-6; 9 nucleotides agree with TRBD1. From germline, CDR1 is SQVTM and CDR2 ANQGSEA. This CDR3 comprises 14 residues. V trimming: 4 bases; J trimming: 4 bases; junction bases outside the gene matches: 2. DNA for the CDR3: TGCAGCGTTGGGGACAGGGTCGGGGCCAACGTCCTGACTTTC. It is translated as CSVGDRVGANVLTF. Looking up the rest from reference TRBV29-1 and TRBJ2-6 gives the full variable domain: SAVISQKPSRDICQRGTSLTIQCQVDSQVTMMFWYRQQPGQSLTLIATANQGSEATYESGFVIDKFPISRPNLTFSTLTVSNMSPEDSSIYLCSVGDRVGANVLTFGAGSRLTVL.